This is a list of T cell receptor beta chains from one sample in a study of regulatory T cells in long-lasting Graves disease. TCRdb re-analysed the multiplex PCR reads in MiXCR, keeping a single row per CDR3 protein. Of more than 300,000 distinct CDR3 sequences in the sample, approximately 10% were seen once. The data also belong to a second study, concerning T cells in Graves' hyperthyroidism and ophthalmopathy.

The sample here was peripheral blood mononuclear cells (PBMCs), taken at new diagnosis, from a patient treated with antithyroid drugs. These receptors were obtained from a woman under 30 with Graves disease. Both conserved end residues are trimmed from each CDR3. A row's size may be missing; if present it is once, few, many or a size class.

many | TRBV20-1 | SASPRGAGRETQY
many | TRBV20-1 | SARRGTSRETQY
many | TRBV12-3/TRBV12-4 | ASSLEAGTEAF
. | TRBV7-9 | ASSLVLSGGYGYT
. | TRBV14 | ASSQTGGSFTEAF
. | TRBV19 | ASSPPGPQNEQF
many | TRBV6-5 | ASSYGAEVGGSTDTQY
many | TRBV20-1 | SVSENGELF
many | TRBV10-2 | ASSEQREARRR
many | TRBV7-8 | ASSQRRGNEKLF
. | TRBV28 | ASSFSGQGAYNEQF
many | TRBV20-1 | SARARPSAFSEAF
many | TRBV7-9 | ASSDRDYAEVPTSYEQY
few | TRBV11-2 | ASSSPGVHSEKLF
many | TRBV18 | ASSRSREINEKLF
. | TRBV6-1 | ASRRTQGAAGYT
. | TRBV3-1 | ASSQNDYGYT
many | TRBV7-2 | ASSPRQGGSTEAF
many | TRBV9 | ASSSRWGGQKTQY
. | TRBV29-1 | SVGLLTGELF
. | TRBV29-1 | SVDVGQGSFQHGYT
many | TRBV7-6 | ASSVAGYASYNEQF
. | TRBV9 | ASSVGVRPKGEETQY
many | TRBV6-1 | ASSGNRDEAF
few | TRBV20-1 | SARGPSEGVYEQY
. | TRBV7-9 | ASSPHLGNTIY
few | TRBV7-2 | ASSSRGGADTQY
many | TRBV12-3/TRBV12-4 | ASSLGARDTQY
many | TRBV24-1 | ATSEWGQGSRTQY
few | TRBV6-5 | ASSWDYWDRANQPQH
many | TRBV6-1 | ASSAQGPTSGEEAKNIQY
many | TRBV7-3 | ASSVAGTASTDTQY
many | TRBV7-9 | ASSIAGEASYEQY
. | TRBV12-3/TRBV12-4 | ASSLGTRLYSNQPQH
few | TRBV7-2 | ASSLAASDYEQF
. | TRBV7-9 | ASSPVGGAYEQY
many | TRBV10-3 | AIRTYGSGPNYGYT
many | TRBV3-1 | ASSQEVLGAGGPGNIQY
many | TRBV28 | ASTPSEEGTQY
few | TRBV4-3 | ASSQDAGNEQY
many | TRBV20-1 | SAEMGGGQPQH
. | TRBV5-1 | ASSFIAGERF
many | TRBV12-3/TRBV12-4 | ASSFIGDSSYNEQF
. | TRBV27 | ASSLFGRGLEYEQY
many | TRBV27 | ASSLMVTGGYEQY
few | TRBV4-3 | ASSPTYDRDLYEQY